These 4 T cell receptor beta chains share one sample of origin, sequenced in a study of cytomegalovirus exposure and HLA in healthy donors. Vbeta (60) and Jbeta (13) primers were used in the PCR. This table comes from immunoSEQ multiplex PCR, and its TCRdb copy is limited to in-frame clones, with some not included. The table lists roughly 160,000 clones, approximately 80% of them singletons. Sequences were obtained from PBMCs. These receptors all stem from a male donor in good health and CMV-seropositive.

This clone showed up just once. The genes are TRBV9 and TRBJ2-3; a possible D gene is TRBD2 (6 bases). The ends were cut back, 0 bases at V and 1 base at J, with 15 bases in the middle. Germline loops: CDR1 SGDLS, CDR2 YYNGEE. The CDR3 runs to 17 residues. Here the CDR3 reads CASSVAVLAPGTDTQYF. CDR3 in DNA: TGTGCCAGCAGCGTAGCTGTGCTAGCGCCCGGCACAGATACGCAGTATTTT.

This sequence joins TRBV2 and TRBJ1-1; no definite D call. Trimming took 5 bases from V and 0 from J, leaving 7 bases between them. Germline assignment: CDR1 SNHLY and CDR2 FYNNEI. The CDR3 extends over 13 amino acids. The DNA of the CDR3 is TGTGCCAGCAGTTCGGACTTGAACACTGAAGCTTTCTTT. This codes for CASSSDLNTEAFF. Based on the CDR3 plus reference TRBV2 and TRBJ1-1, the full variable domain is EPEVTQTPSHQVTQMGQEVILRCVPISNHLYFYWYRQILGQKVEFLVSFYNNEISEKSEIFDDQFSVERPDGSNFTLKIRSTKLEDSAMYFCASSSDLNTEAFFGQGTRLTVV.

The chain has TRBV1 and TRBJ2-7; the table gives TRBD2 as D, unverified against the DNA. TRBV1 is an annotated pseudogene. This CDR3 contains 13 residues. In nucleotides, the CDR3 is TGCACCACCTCGGGAAGGGAATCCTACGAGCAGTACTTC. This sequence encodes CTTSGRESYEQYF.

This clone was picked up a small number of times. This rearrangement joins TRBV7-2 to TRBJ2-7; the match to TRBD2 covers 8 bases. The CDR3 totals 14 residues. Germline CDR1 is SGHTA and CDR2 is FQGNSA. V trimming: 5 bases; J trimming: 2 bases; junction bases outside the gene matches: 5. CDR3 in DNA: TGTGCCAGCAGCCATCCGGGGGGGACCTACGAGCAGTACTTC. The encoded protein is CASSHPGGTYEQYF.